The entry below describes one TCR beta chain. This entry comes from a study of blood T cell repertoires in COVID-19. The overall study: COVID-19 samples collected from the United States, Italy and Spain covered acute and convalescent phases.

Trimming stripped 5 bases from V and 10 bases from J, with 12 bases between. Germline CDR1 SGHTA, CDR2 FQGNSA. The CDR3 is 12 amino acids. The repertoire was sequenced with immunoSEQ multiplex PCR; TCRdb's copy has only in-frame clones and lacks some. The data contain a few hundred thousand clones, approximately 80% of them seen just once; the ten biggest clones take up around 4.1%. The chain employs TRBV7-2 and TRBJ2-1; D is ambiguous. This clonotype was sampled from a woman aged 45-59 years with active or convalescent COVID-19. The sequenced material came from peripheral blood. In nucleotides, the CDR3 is TGTGCCAGCAGCCGACTGGGTTTCGAGCAGTTCTTC. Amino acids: CASSRLGFEQFF. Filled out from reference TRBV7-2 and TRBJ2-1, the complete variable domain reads GAGVSQSPSNKVTEKGKDVELRCDPISGHTALYWYRQSLGQGLEFLIYFQGNSAPDKSGLPSDRFSAERTGGSVSTLTIQRTQQEDSAVYLCASSRLGFEQFFGPGTRLTVL.